This T cell receptor beta chain was identified in a study of T-cell memory formation after mild COVID-19. Study-wide background: The two donors had largely donor-specific TCR clusters.

CDR1 is MNHEY and CDR2 is SVGAGI in the germline V gene. The CDR3 runs 14 residues. V was trimmed by 5 bases and J by 4 bases, leaving 15 bases between them. TCRdb reprocessed the 5' RACE reads via MiXCR and lists one record per CDR3 protein. The table records some 600,000 distinct CDR3 sequences, around a sixth of them present only once. The sequence derives from an adult woman who had mild COVID-19 (a few samples of this study predate the infection). Cell type and time point are not known. This rearrangement joins TRBV6-5 to TRBJ2-7; perhaps TRBD1 as D (6 bases). Sequenced: PBMCs or a T cell subset sorted from them (not recorded which). CDR3 nucleotide sequence: TGTGCCAGCAGTCCAACAGGGAGAATGTACGAGCAGTACTTC. It codes for CASSPTGRMYEQYF.